This passage covers 13 T cell receptor beta chains from one sample sequenced in a study of blood T cell repertoires in COVID-19. Only in-frame clones appear in the TCRdb table, and some are missing; sequencing was by immunoSEQ multiplex PCR. The sample shows about 150,000 clones, roughly 90% of them seen only once. Sample: peripheral blood. Source of these receptors: a man between 60 and 75 years old with acute or convalescent COVID-19.

V and J are TRBV5-4 and TRBJ1-1; D is unclear. Trimming left V 1 base short and J 1 base short, with 5 bases between. Germline lookup yields CDR1 SGHNT and CDR2 YYREEE (reference sequence). This CDR3 is built from 13 residues. CDR3 region: CASSLTANTEAFF. The DNA of the CDR3 is TGTGCCAGCAGCTTGACTGCGAACACTGAAGCTTTCTTT.

The V call is TRBV4-1, the J call TRBJ1-2, with TRBD1 identical over 8 bases. Germline values: CDR1 MGHRA, CDR2 YSYEKL. V trimming: 5 bases; J trimming: 7 bases; junction bases outside the gene matches: 15. The CDR3 is made up of 16 amino acids. The CDR3 sequence is CASSYPQLGQGSGYTF. The CDR3, as DNA: TGCGCCAGCAGCTACCCCCAACTTGGACAGGGAAGTGGCTACACCTTC.

The chain joins TRBV6-5 to TRBJ1-2, with D uncertain. The length of the CDR3 is 14 residues. Germline CDR1 MNHEY, CDR2 SVGAGI. The ends were cut back, 5 bases at V and 5 bases at J, with 15 bases in the middle. The CDR3 reads CASSNTQARYGYTF. DNA of the CDR3: TGTGCCAGCAGTAATACCCAGGCCCGATATGGCTACACCTTC.

This chain links TRBV7-2 with TRBJ2-7, with 10 bases identical to TRBD2. The CDR3 has 15 residues. CDR1 and CDR2 from the germline V gene are SGHTA and FQGNSA. Trimming took 4 bases from V and 2 from J; bases not matched to a gene: 5. CDR3 sequence (DNA): TGTGCCAGCAGCTCAATAGCGGGGGGACCCTACGAGCAGTACTTC. It codes for CASSSIAGGPYEQYF.

For this clone: The same CDR3 can be traced to other DNA sequences in this sample. The chain is built from TRBV19 and TRBJ2-7, with 7 nucleotides matching TRBD2. Trimming at V came to 3 bases and at J to 3 bases, leaving 2 bases not matched to a gene. Per the germline V gene, CDR1 is LNHDA and CDR2 is SQIVND (reference sequence). The CDR3 totals 13 residues. As DNA, the CDR3 is TGTGCCAGTAGTATTGGCGGGGGCTACGAGCAGTACTTC. Translation gives CASSIGGGYEQYF.

The genes are TRBV12-3 or TRBV12-4 and TRBJ1-5; no clear D. The length of the CDR3 is 13 residues. V gave up 3 bases and J gave up 1 base, with 4 bases separating them. In DNA, the CDR3 is TGTGCCAGCAGTTTTGAGAGCAATCAGCCCCAGCATTTT. Protein sequence: CASSFESNQPQHF.

J is TRBJ2-2 and V is TRBV5-1; the D gene is possibly TRBD2 (7 bases). The CDR3 has 16 residues. Germline CDR1 is SGHRS and CDR2 is YFSETQ. The V gene lost 8 bases and the J gene lost 6 bases, with 23 bases spanning the gap. The CDR3 is CASAGAGDAGAGELFF. CDR3 sequence (DNA): TGCGCCAGTGCTGGAGCAGGGGACGCGGGGGCCGGGGAGCTGTTTTTT.

The chain is built from TRBV6-5 and TRBJ1-1; D not resolved. The CDR3 loop spans 12 amino acids. Germline V lookup: CDR1 MNHEY, CDR2 SVGAGI. Deletions cut 10 bases from V and 7 bases from J, with 16 bases between. CDR3 loop: CATFPLRGEAFF. The CDR3 bases are TGTGCCACCTTCCCCCTTAGAGGTGAAGCTTTCTTT.

The sample holds a few counts of this clone. This chain connects TRBV11-2 to TRBJ2-2, with TRBD2 matching 8 bases. The CDR3 runs 16 residues. CDR1 is SGHAT and CDR2 is FQNNGV in the germline V gene. Germline trimming cut 2 bases from V and 4 bases from J; bases unmatched to any gene: 6. The DNA for the CDR3 is TGTGCCAGCAGCTTAAGACTAGCGATCTTCACCGGGGAGCTGTTTTTT. This translates into CASSLRLAIFTGELFF.

The chain carries TRBV7-3 and TRBJ2-7; 7 bases line up with TRBD2. The CDR3 is made up of 16 amino acids. The V and J ends lost 1 base and 0 bases, in that order; junction bases with no gene match: 6. Germline CDR1 and CDR2: SGHTA and FQGTGA. CDR3 nucleotides: TGTGCCAGCAGCTTAAATCCAGCGGGGAACTCCTACGAGCAGTACTTC. Translated, it gives CASSLNPAGNSYEQYF.

The V call is TRBV5-1, the J call TRBJ2-7, with D maybe TRBD2 (7 bases). V was pared by 7 bases and J by 0 bases, with 14 bases between. Germline values: CDR1 SGHRS, CDR2 YFSETQ. The CDR3 is made up of 14 amino acids. CDR3 region: CASSGGGGSYEQYF. As DNA, the CDR3 is TGCGCCAGCTCTGGGGGAGGGGGCTCCTACGAGCAGTACTTC.

The chain has TRBV10-3 and TRBJ1-4; no firm D call. Trimming removed 4 bases at V and 8 bases at J, with 11 bases between. CDR1 and CDR2 (germline): ENHRY, SYGVKD. The CDR3 extends over 13 amino acids. CDR3 in DNA: TGTGCCATCAGTGGCGGGGTTGAGGAAAAACTGTTTTTT. Residues: CAISGGVEEKLFF.

V usage is TRBV27 and J usage is TRBJ2-1; D call uncertain. CDR1 MNHEY and CDR2 SMNVEV come from the germline V gene (reference sequence). Trimming shortened V by 2 bases and J by 2 bases, and 10 bases separated the two germline ends. CDR3 length: 15 amino acids. CDR3 residues: CASSLGRPTYNEQFF. CDR3 bases: TGTGCCAGCAGTTTAGGCAGGCCGACCTACAATGAGCAGTTCTTC.